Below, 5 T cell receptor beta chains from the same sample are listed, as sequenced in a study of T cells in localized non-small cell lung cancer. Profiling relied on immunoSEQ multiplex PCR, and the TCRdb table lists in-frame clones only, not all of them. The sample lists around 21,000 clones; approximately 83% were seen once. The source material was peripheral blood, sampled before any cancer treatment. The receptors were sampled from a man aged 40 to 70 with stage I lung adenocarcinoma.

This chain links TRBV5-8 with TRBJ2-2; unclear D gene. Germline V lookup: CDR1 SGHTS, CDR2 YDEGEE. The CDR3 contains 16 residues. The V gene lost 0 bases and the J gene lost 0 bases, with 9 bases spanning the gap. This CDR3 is CASSLVRVTNTGELFF. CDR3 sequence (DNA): TGTGCCAGCAGCTTGGTTCGGGTGACGAACACCGGGGAGCTGTTTTTT.

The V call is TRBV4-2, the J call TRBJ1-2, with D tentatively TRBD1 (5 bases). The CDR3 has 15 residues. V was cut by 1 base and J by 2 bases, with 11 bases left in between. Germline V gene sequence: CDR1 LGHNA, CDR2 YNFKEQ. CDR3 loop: CASSQGNGANYGYTF. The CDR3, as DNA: TGTGCCAGCAGCCAAGGTAACGGGGCAAACTATGGCTACACCTTC.

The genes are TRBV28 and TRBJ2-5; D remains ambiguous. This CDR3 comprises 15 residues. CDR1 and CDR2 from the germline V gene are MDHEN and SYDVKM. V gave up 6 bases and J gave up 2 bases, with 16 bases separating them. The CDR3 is CASSRYTNSQETQYF. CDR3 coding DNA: TGTGCCAGCAGCCGCTACACTAACTCACAAGAGACCCAGTACTTC.

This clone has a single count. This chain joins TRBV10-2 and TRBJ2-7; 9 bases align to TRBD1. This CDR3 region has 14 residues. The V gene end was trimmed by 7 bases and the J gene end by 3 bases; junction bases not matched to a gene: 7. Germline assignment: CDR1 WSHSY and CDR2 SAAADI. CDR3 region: CASTTGQGFYEQYF. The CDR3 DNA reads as TGCGCCAGCACCACGGGACAGGGTTTCTACGAGCAGTACTTC.

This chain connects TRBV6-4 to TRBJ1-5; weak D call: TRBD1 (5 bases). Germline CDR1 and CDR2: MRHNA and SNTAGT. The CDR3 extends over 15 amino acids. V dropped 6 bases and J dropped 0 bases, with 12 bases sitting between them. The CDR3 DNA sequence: TGTGCCAGCAGGGAGACAGCTTATAGCAATCAGCCCCAGCATTTT. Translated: CASRETAYSNQPQHF.